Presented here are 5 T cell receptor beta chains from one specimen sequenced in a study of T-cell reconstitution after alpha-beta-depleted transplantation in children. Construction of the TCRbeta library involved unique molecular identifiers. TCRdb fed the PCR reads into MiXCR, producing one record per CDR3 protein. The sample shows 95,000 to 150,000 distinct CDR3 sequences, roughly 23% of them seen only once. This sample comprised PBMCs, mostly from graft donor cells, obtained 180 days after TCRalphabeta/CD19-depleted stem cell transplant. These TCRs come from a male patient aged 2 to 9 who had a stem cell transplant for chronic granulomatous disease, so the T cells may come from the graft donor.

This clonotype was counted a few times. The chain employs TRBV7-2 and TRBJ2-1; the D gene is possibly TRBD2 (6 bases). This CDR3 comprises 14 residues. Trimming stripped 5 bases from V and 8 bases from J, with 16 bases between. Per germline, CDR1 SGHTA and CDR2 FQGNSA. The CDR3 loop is CASSPTLADHEQFF. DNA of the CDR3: TGTGCCAGCAGCCCGACGTTAGCGGACCATGAGCAGTTCTTC.

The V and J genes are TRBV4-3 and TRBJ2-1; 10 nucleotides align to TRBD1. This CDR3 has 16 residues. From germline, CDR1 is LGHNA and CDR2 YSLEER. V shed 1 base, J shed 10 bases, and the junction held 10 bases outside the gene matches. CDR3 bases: TGCGCCAGCAGCCAAGCCCCGGGACAGGGGTATGGAGAGCAGTTCTTC. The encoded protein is CASSQAPGQGYGEQFF.

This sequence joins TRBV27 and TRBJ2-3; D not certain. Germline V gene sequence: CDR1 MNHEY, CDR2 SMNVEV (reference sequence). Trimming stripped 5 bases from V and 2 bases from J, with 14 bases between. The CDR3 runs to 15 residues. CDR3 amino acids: CASSLVRSLTDTQYF. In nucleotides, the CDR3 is TGTGCCAGCAGTCTCGTTAGATCGCTCACAGATACGCAGTATTTT.

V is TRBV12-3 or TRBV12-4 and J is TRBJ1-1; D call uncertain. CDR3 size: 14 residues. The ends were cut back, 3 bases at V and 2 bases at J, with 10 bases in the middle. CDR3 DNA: TGTGCCAGCAGTTTGAGGACGGTAAACACTGAAGCTTTCTTT. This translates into CASSLRTVNTEAFF.

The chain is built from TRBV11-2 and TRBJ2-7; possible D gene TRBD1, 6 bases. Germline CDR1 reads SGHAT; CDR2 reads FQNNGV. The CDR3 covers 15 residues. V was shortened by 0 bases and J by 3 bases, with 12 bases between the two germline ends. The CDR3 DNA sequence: TGTGCCAGCAGCTTAGATCTGGGCAGGGGCTACGAGCAGTACTTC. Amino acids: CASSLDLGRGYEQYF.